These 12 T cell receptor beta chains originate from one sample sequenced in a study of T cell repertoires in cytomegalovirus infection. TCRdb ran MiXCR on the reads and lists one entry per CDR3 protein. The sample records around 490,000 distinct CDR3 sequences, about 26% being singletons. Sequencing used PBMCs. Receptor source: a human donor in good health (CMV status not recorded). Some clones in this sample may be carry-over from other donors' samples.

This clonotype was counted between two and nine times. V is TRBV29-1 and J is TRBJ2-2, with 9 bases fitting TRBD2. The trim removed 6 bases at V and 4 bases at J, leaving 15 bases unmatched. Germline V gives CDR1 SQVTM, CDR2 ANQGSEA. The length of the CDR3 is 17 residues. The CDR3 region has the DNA TGCAGCGTAGACACCCGAATAGCGGGAGTGCCCACCGGGGAGCTGTTTTTT. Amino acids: CSVDTRIAGVPTGELFF.

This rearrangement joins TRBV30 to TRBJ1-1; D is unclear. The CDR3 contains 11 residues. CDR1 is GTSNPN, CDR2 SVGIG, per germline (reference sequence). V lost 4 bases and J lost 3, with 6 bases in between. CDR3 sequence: CAWIKYTEAFF. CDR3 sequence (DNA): TGTGCCTGGATAAAGTACACTGAAGCTTTCTTT.

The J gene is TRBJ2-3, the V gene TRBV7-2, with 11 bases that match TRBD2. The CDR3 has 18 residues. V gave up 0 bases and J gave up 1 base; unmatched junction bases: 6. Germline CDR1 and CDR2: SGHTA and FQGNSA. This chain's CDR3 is CASSLANLAGGRTDTQYF. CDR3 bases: TGTGCCAGCAGCTTAGCGAATCTAGCGGGAGGCCGCACAGATACGCAGTATTTT.

The CDR3 is CASSRTSGNRNEQFF. CDR3 in DNA: TGTGCCAGCAGCCGGACTAGCGGGAATAGGAATGAGCAGTTCTTC. The chain recombines TRBV28 with TRBJ2-1; TRBD2 aligns across 12 bases. Trimming removed 6 bases from V and 7 bases from J; junction bases left unmatched: 7. Germline CDR1 reads MDHEN; CDR2 reads SYDVKM. There are 15 residues in the CDR3.

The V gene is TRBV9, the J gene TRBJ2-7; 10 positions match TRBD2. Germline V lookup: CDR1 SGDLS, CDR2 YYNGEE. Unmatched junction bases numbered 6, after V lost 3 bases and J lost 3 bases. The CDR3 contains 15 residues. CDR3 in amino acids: CASSAGTSANYEQYV. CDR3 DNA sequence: TGTGCCAGCAGCGCCGGGACTAGCGCAAACTACGAGCAGTACGTC.

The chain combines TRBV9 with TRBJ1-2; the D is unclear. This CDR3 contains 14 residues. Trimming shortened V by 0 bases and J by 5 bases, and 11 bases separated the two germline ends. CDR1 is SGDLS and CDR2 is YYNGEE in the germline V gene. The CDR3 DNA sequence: TGTGCCAGCAGCGTAGACCAGTTAGGATATGGCTACACCTTC. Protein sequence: CASSVDQLGYGYTF.

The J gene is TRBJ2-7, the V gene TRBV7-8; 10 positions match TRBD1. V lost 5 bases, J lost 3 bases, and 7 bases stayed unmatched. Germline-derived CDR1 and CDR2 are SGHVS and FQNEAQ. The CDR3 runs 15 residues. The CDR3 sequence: CASSRTGTGVYEQYF. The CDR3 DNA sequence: TGTGCCAGCAGCCGTACCGGGACAGGGGTCTACGAGCAGTACTTC.

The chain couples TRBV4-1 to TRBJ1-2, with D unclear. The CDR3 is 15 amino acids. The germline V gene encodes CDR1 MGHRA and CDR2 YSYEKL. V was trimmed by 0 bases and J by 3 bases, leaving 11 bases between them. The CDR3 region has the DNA TGCGCCAGCAGCCAAGAGCCAGGACGAGACTATGGCTACACCTTC. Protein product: CASSQEPGRDYGYTF.

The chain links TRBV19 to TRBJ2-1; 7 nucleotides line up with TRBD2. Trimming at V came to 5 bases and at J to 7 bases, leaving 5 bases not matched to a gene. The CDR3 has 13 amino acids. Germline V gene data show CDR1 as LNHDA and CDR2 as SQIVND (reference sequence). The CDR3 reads CASSVKAGNEQFF. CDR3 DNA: TGTGCCAGTAGTGTCAAAGCGGGGAATGAGCAGTTCTTC.

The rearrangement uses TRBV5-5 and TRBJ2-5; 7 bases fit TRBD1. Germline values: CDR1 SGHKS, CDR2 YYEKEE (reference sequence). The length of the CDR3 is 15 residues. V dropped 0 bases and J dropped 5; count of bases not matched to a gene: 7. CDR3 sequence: CASSLVTGNSETQYF. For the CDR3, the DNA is TGTGCCAGCAGCTTGGTGACAGGGAATAGCGAGACCCAGTACTTC. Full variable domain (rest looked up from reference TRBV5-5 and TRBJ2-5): DAGVTQSPTHLIKTRGQQVTLRCSPISGHKSVSWYQQVLGQGPQFIFQYYEKEERGRGNFPDRFSARQFPNYSSELNVNALLLGDSALYLCASSLVTGNSETQYFGPGTRLLVL.

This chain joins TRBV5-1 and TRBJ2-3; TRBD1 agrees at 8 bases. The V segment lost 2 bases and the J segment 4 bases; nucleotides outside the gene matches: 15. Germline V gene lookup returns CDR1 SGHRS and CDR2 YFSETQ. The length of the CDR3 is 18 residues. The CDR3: CASSFQPGGDDSPDTQYF. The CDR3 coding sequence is TGCGCCAGCAGCTTCCAGCCAGGGGGCGACGATTCCCCAGATACGCAGTATTTT.

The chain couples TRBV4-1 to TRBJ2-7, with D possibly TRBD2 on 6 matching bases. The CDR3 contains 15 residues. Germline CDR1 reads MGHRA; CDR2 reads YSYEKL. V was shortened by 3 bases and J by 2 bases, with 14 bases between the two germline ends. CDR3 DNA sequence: TGCGCCAGCAGCCAGGTACTAGCTCCAACCTACGAGCAGTACGTC. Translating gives CASSQVLAPTYEQYV.